The 20 T cell receptor beta chains below all came from one sample that was sequenced in a study of Ad26.COV2.S vaccination and SARS-CoV-2 variants. Treatment of the sample: 19 received Ad26.COV2.S at low or high dose, single or two shots; about five received placebo; per-sample allocation not given. Vaccine and placebo recipients were sampled on day 63 after the first injection. The assay was immunoSEQ multiplex PCR, and TCRdb's table has in-frame clones only and misses some. This sample yields roughly 270,000 clones, of which 70% to 90% are seen a single time; more than 2.5% belongs to the top ten. The sample was peripheral blood, taken in a trial of Ad26.COV2.S vaccine versus placebo. Receptors originate from a person between 18 and 59 years old who received the Ad26.COV2.S COVID-19 vaccine or a placebo.

The rearrangement links TRBV11-2 to TRBJ2-7; the D call may be TRBD1 or TRBD2 (5 bases each). The CDR3 loop spans 13 amino acids. Germline assignment: CDR1 SGHAT and CDR2 FQNNGV. V was clipped by 6 bases and J by 5 bases, with 14 bases between them. The CDR3 here is CASRRAGLHEQYF. CDR3 bases: TGTGCCAGCAGGAGGGCAGGGCTCCACGAGCAGTACTTC.

The chain combines TRBV2 with TRBJ2-7, with no clear D. The V gene lost 5 bases and the J gene lost 4 bases, with 6 bases spanning the gap. Germline V gene data show CDR1 as SNHLY and CDR2 as FYNNEI. The CDR3 extends over 11 amino acids. The CDR3 DNA sequence: TGTGCCAGCAGTATACTATACGAGCAGTACTTC. It yields the protein CASSILYEQYF.

The sample holds a few counts of this clone. The CDR3 here is CASSERKGSKETQYF. The DNA for the CDR3 is TGTGCCAGCAGTGAACGGAAAGGATCCAAAGAGACCCAGTACTTC. The V and J genes are TRBV25-1 and TRBJ2-5; D gene ambiguous. The V end lost 2 bases, the J end lost 3 bases, and 13 bases lay between the germline ends. Germline V gene lookup returns CDR1 MGHDK and CDR2 SYGVNS. The CDR3 has 15 amino acids.

This clone was counted only a few times. This chain connects TRBV7-8 to TRBJ1-5; maybe TRBD1 (5 bases). The CDR3 has 15 residues. Trimming removed 0 bases from V and 2 bases from J, with 8 bases in between. The germline CDR1 and CDR2 sequences are SGHVS and FQNEAQ. The CDR3 sequence is CASSLARERNQPQHF. Here the CDR3 DNA reads TGTGCCAGCAGCTTAGCCAGGGAACGCAATCAGCCCCAGCATTTT.

V and J are TRBV10-3 and TRBJ1-2; 7 nucleotides agree with TRBD1. Germline CDR1 reads ENHRY; CDR2 reads SYGVKD. This CDR3 contains 15 residues. Trimming at V came to 1 base and at J to 0 bases, leaving 2 bases not matched to a gene. The CDR3 DNA reads TGTGCCATCAGTGAGTACCAGGGGGCTAACTATGGCTACACCTTC. As protein: CAISEYQGANYGYTF.

The chain combines TRBV30 with TRBJ1-2; the D gene is possibly TRBD1 (6 bases). Germline lookup yields CDR1 GTSNPN and CDR2 SVGIG (reference sequence). Trimming left V 2 bases short and J 0 bases short, with 22 bases between. The CDR3 spans 18 residues. The chain's CDR3 is CAWSPPGARVLANYGYTF. The CDR3 nucleotides are TGTGCCTGGAGTCCCCCAGGGGCCAGGGTGTTAGCTAACTATGGCTACACCTTC.

This chain links TRBV15 with TRBJ2-7; D is uncertain. Trimming stripped 0 bases from V and 4 bases from J, with 7 bases between. Germline values: CDR1 LNHNV, CDR2 YYDKDF (reference sequence). The CDR3 extends over 13 amino acids. The CDR3 reads CATSRDMGYEQYF. For the CDR3, the DNA is TGTGCCACCAGCAGAGATATGGGTTACGAGCAGTACTTC.

This rearrangement joins TRBV10-2 to TRBJ2-7, with TRBD1 as a possible D gene (6 bases). Trimming removed 0 bases at V and 3 bases at J, with 12 bases between. The CDR3 consists of 15 residues. Germline CDR1 WSHSY, CDR2 SAAADI. CDR3 in amino acids: CASSESAGAGYEQYF. DNA of the CDR3: TGCGCCAGCAGTGAGTCCGCAGGGGCGGGCTACGAGCAGTACTTC.

The chain joins TRBV19 to TRBJ2-1; 11 positions match TRBD2. V shed 5 bases and J 8 bases; nucleotides not matched to a gene: 8. CDR1 is LNHDA, CDR2 SQIVND, per germline (reference sequence). The CDR3 covers 15 residues. CDR3 sequence: CASSVASGRRYEQFF. DNA for the CDR3: TGTGCCAGTAGTGTCGCTAGCGGGAGGAGGTATGAGCAGTTCTTC. The entire variable domain, with the rest obtained from reference TRBV19 and TRBJ2-1, is as follows: DGGITQSPKYLFRKEGQNVTLSCEQNLNHDAMYWYRQDPGQGLRLIYYSQIVNDFQKGDIAEGYSVSREKKESFPLTVTSAQKNPTAFYLCASSVASGRRYEQFFGPGTRLTVL.

This clone has just one count. V gene TRBV20-1 combines with J gene TRBJ2-2, with 8 bases fitting TRBD1. The V segment lost 3 bases and the J segment 13 bases; nucleotides outside the gene matches: 13. The CDR3 sequence is 14 residues long. Germline V lookup: CDR1 DFQATT, CDR2 SNEGSKA (reference sequence). CDR3 residues: CSASPGQGAGRLFF. The CDR3 DNA follows: TGCAGTGCTAGTCCCGGACAGGGAGCAGGGCGGCTGTTTTTT.

The gene calls are TRBV7-2 and TRBJ2-5; 13 nucleotides line up with TRBD2. Germline loops: CDR1 SGHTA, CDR2 FQGNSA. The J segment lost 5 bases and the V segment lost 11 bases, leaving 5 bases of the junction unmatched. This CDR3 is built from 13 residues. The CDR3 DNA reads as TGTGCCTGTCAACTAGCGGGGGGGGAGACCCAGTACTTC. Translating gives CACQLAGGETQYF.

The chain combines TRBV18 with TRBJ1-5; 8 nucleotides match TRBD1. J lost 0 bases, V lost 4 bases, and 17 bases had no gene match. The CDR3 totals 20 residues. Germline V lookup: CDR1 KGHSH, CDR2 LQKENI. The CDR3 nucleotides are TGTGCCAGCTCACGATTGGGATCTTTTGGGACAGGTTATAGCAATCAGCCCCAGCATTTT. This gives the protein CASSRLGSFGTGYSNQPQHF.

This chain connects TRBV27 to TRBJ2-1; TRBD2 matches at 15 bases. Germline lookup yields CDR1 MNHEY and CDR2 SMNVEV (reference sequence). The J segment lost 7 bases and the V segment lost 5 bases, leaving 3 bases of the junction unmatched. This CDR3 has 15 residues. CDR3 residues: CASSGTSGGRNEQFF. The CDR3 bases are TGTGCCAGCAGTGGGACTAGCGGGGGGAGGAATGAGCAGTTCTTC.

This sequence joins TRBV11-2 and TRBJ2-1; D is possibly TRBD1 (5 bases). Germline CDR1 reads SGHAT; CDR2 reads FQNNGV. Trimming took off 6 bases at V and 3 bases at J, with 9 bases between the two ends. CDR3 size: 13 residues. CDR3 sequence: CASSRGFYNEQFF. CDR3 nucleotides: TGTGCCAGCAGTAGGGGCTTCTACAATGAGCAGTTCTTC.

The chain has TRBV13 and TRBJ2-2, with 10 bases matching TRBD2. V trimming: 6 bases; J trimming: 0 bases; junction bases outside the gene matches: 1. This CDR3 comprises 15 residues. In germline, CDR1 is PRHDT, CDR2 FYEKMQ (reference sequence). CDR3 loop: CASRGLATNTGELFF. DNA for the CDR3: TGTGCCAGCAGGGGACTAGCGACGAACACCGGGGAGCTGTTTTTT.

This clone was detected once. The rearrangement uses TRBV27 and TRBJ1-2; weak D call: TRBD1 (6 bases). This CDR3 is built from 13 residues. From germline, CDR1 is MNHEY and CDR2 SMNVEV (reference sequence). The V gene lost 5 bases and the J gene lost 6 bases, with 13 bases spanning the gap. The CDR3 bases are TGTGCCAGCAGTCAAGACCGGGGGCATGGCTACACCTTC. Residues: CASSQDRGHGYTF.

The chain is built from TRBV3-1 (or the pseudogene TRBV3-2) and TRBJ2-2; either TRBD1 or TRBD2 may fit D (5 bases each). There are 19 residues in the CDR3. The V gene's germline CDR1 is LGHDT and CDR2 YNNKEL (reference sequence). Trimming left V 1 base short and J 0 bases short, with 18 bases between. For the CDR3, the DNA is TGTGCCAGCAGCCAAGCTTATAGGACGGGGCCCCCGAACACCGGGGAGCTGTTTTTT. Protein: CASSQAYRTGPPNTGELFF.

The V call is TRBV5-4, the J call TRBJ2-1, with D possibly being TRBD2 (6 bases). V lost 2 bases and J 8 bases, leaving 14 bases between the germline ends. This CDR3 contains 14 residues. Germline CDR1 is SGHNT and CDR2 is YYREEE (reference sequence). CDR3 residues: CASSLGGTSDEQFF. CDR3 nucleotide sequence: TGTGCCAGCAGCTTAGGCGGGACCAGCGATGAGCAGTTCTTC.

This clone came up once. The chain joins TRBV7-9 to TRBJ1-3, with no clear D. Germline loops: CDR1 SEHNR, CDR2 FQNEAQ (reference sequence). V lost 7 bases to trimming and J lost 1 base, with 11 bases between them. The CDR3 consists of 14 residues. CDR3 DNA: TGTGCCAGCACCAACGGGGAATCTGGAAACACCATATATTTT. Translated: CASTNGESGNTIYF.

V usage is TRBV9 and J usage is TRBJ2-2; D is undetermined. Germline CDR1 is SGDLS and CDR2 is YYNGEE. Trimming stripped 0 bases from V and 7 bases from J, with 4 bases between. The CDR3 is 12 amino acids. CDR3: CASSVEIGELFF. In DNA form, the CDR3 reads TGTGCCAGCAGCGTAGAAATCGGGGAGCTGTTTTTT.